This entry describes one T cell receptor beta chain. The data were obtained in a study of identical twins. From the 5' RACE reads, TCRdb called clonotypes with MiXCR, one entry per CDR3 protein. Among under 800,000 distinct CDR3 sequences listed, less than 25% were seen once. These same records also appear under a second study, on T cells expressing NK-cell markers.

This TCR was sampled from a woman between 18 and 29 years old in good health. The specimen sequenced was PBMCs.

The CDR3 DNA reads TGTGCCATCCAGCAGACAGGGGGCCGCACCGGGGAGCTGTTTTTT. Amino acid sequence: CAIQQTGGRTGELFF. The chain joins TRBV10-3 to TRBJ2-2; 10 nucleotides agree with TRBD1. The V segment lost 8 bases and the J segment 4 bases; nucleotides outside the gene matches: 7. The CDR3 runs 15 residues. CDR1 is ENHRY, CDR2 SYGVKD, per germline.